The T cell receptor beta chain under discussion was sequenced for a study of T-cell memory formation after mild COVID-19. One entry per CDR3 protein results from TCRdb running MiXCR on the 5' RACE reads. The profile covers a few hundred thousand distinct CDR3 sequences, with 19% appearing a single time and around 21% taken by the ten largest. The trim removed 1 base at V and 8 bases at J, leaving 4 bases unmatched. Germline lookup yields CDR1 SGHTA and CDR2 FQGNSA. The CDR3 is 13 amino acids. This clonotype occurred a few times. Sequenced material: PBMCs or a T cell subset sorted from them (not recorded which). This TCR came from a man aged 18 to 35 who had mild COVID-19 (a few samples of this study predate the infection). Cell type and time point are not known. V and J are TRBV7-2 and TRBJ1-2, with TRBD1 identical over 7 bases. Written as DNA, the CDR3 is TGTGCCAGCAGCTTAGGACAGGGACAGGGCTACACCTTC. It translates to CASSLGQGQGYTF.